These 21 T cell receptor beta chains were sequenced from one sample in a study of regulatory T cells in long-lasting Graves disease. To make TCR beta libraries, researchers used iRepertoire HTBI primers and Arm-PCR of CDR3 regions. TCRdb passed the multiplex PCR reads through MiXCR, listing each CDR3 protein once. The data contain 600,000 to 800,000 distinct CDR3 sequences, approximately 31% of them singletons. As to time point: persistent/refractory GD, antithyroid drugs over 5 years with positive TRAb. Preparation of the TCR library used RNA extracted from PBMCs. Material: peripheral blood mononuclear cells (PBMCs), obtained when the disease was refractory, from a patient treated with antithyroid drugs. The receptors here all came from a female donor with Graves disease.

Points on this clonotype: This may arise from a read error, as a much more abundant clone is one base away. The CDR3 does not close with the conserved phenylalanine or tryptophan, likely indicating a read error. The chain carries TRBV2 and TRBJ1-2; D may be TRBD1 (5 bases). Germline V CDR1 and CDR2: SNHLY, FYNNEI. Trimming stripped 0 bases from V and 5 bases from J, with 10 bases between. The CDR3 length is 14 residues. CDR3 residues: CASSEAGTEYGYTS. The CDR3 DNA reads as TGTGCCAGCAGTGAAGCCGGGACTGAATATGGCTACACCTCC.

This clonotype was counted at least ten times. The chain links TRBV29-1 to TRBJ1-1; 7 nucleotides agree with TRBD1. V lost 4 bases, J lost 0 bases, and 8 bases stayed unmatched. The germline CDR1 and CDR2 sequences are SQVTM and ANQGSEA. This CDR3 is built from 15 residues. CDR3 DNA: TGCAGCGTTGGACAGGGAGTCTTAATGAACACTGAAGCTTTCTTT. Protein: CSVGQGVLMNTEAFF. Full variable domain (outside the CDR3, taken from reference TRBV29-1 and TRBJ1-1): SAVISQKPSRDICQRGTSLTIQCQVDSQVTMMFWYRQQPGQSLTLIATANQGSEATYESGFVIDKFPISRPNLTFSTLTVSNMSPEDSSIYLCSVGQGVLMNTEAFFGQGTRLTVV.

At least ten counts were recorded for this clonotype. CDR3 loop: CASSLYRGRASSTETQYF. CDR3 nucleotides: TGTGCCAGCAGCTTATATCGCGGGAGGGCTTCCTCAACGGAAACCCAGTACTTC. V is TRBV7-2 and J is TRBJ2-5; 9 bases are shared with TRBD2. The CDR3 length is 18 residues. The germline V gene has CDR1 SGHTA and CDR2 FQGNSA. V lost 2 bases and J lost 8; bases outside the gene matches: 18.

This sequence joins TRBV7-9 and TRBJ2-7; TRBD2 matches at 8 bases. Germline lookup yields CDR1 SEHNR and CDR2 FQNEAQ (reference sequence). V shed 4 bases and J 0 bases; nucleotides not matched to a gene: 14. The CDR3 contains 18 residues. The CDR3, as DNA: TGTGCCAGCAGCTCACAGCGGGAGTTCATCCTAAGCTCCTACGAGCAGTACTTC. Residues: CASSSQREFILSSYEQYF. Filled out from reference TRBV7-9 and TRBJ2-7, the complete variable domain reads DTGVSQNPRHKITKRGQNVTFRCDPISEHNRLYWYRQTLGQGPEFLTYFQNEAQLEKSRLLSDRFSAERPKGSFSTLEIQRTEQGDSAMYLCASSSQREFILSSYEQYFGPGTRLTVT.

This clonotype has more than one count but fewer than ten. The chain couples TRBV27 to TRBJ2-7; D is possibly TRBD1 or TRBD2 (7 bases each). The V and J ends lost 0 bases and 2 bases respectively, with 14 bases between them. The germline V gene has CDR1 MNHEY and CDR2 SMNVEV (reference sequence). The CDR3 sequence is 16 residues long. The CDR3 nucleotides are TGTGCCAGCAGTTTATCAGCGGGGACAGTCGCCTACGAGCAGTACTTC. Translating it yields CASSLSAGTVAYEQYF.

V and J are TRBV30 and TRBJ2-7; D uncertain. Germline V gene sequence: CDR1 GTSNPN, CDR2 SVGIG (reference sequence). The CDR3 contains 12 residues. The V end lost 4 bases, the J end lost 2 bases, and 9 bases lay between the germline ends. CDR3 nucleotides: TGTGCCTGGACCTTGACACCCTACGAGCAGTACTTC. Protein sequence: CAWTLTPYEQYF.

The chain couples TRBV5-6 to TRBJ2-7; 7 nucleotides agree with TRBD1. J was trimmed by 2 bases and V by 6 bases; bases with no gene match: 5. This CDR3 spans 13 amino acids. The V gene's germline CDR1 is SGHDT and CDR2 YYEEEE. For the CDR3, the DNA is TGTGCCAGCACCCGGGACAGCGCCTACGAGCAGTACTTC. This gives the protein CASTRDSAYEQYF.

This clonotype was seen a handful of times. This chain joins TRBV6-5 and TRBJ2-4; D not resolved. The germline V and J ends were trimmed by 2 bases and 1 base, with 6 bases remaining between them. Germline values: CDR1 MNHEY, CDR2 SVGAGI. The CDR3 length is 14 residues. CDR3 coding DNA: TGTGCCAGCAGTTACGGCAGGGCCAAAAACATTCAGTACTTC. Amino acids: CASSYGRAKNIQYF.

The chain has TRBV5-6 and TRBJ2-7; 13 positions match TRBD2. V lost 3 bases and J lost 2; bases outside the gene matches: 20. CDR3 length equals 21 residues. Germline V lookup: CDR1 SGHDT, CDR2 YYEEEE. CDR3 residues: CASSSSTRPGTSGEGAYEQYF. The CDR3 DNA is TGTGCCAGCAGCTCCTCAACCCGCCCCGGGACTAGCGGGGAGGGAGCCTACGAGCAGTACTTC.

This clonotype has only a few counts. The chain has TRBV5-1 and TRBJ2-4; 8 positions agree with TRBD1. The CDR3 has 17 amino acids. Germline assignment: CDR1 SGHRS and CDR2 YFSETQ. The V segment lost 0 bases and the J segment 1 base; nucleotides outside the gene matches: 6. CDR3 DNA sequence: TGCGCCAGCAGCTTGGTTCAGGGGGCCGGGGCCAAAAACATTCAGTACTTC. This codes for CASSLVQGAGAKNIQYF.

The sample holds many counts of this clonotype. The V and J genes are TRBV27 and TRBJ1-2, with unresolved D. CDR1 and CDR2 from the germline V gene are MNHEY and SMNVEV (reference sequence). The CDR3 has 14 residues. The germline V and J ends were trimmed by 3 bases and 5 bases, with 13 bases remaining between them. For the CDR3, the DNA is TGTGCCAGCAGTTTGGCCCTGTACGGATATGGCTACACCTTC. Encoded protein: CASSLALYGYGYTF.

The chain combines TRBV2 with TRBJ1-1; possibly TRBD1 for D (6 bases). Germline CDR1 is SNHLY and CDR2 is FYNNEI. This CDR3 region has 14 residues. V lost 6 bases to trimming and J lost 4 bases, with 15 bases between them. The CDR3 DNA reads TGTGCCAGCAGAACCCCAGGGGAGGCCACTGAAGCTTTCTTT. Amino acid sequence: CASRTPGEATEAFF.

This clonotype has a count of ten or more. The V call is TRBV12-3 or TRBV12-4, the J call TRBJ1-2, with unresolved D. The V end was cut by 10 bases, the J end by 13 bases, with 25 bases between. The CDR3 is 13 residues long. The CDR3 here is CATQSEVLTPITF. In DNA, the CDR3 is TGTGCCACACAGAGTGAGGTGCTGACGCCTATCACCTTC.

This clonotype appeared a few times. The CDR3 sequence: CASSLSRGRGQPQHF. In DNA form, the CDR3 reads TGTGCCAGCAGCTTAAGCAGGGGACGAGGCCAGCCCCAGCATTTT. V and J are TRBV7-2 and TRBJ1-5; D is possibly TRBD1 (6 bases). V dropped 2 bases and J dropped 7 bases, with 15 bases sitting between them. This CDR3 has 15 residues. Looked up from germline, CDR1 is SGHTA and CDR2 is FQGNSA.

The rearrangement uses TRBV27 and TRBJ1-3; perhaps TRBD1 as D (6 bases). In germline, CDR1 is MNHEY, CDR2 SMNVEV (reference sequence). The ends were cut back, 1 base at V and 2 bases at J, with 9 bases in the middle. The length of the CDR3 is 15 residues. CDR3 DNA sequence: TGTGCCAGCAGTTTATACAAGGGGGCTGGAAACACCATATATTTT. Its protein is CASSLYKGAGNTIYF.

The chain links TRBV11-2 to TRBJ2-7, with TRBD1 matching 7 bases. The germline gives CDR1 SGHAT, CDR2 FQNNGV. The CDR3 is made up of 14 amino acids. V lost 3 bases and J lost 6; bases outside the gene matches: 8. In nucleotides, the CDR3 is TGTGCCAGCAGCTTCGCTCCCAACAGGGGCGAGCAGTACTTC. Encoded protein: CASSFAPNRGEQYF.

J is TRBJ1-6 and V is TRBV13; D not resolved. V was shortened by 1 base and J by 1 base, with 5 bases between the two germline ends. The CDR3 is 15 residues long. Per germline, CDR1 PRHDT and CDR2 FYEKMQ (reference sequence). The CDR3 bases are TGTGCCAGCAGCTTAGCCCAATCCTATAATTCACCCCTCCACTTT. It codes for CASSLAQSYNSPLHF.

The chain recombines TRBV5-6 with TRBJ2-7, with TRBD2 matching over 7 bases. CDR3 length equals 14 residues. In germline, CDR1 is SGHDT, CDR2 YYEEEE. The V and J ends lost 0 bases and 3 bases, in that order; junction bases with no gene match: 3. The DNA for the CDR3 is TGTGCCAGCAGCTTGGCTCAGCGGGACTACGAGCAGTACTTC. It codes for CASSLAQRDYEQYF.

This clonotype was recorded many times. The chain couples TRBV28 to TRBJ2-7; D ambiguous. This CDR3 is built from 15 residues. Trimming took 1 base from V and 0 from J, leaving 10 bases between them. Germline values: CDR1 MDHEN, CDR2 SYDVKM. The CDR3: CASSLYGGSSYEQYF. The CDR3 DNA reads TGTGCCAGCAGTTTATATGGCGGCAGCTCCTACGAGCAGTACTTC.

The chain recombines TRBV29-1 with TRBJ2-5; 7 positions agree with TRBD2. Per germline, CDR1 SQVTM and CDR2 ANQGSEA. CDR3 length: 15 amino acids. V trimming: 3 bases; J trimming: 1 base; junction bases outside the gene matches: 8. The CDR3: CSVDSMGGGQETQYF. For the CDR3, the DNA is TGCAGCGTTGACTCCATGGGGGGGGGCCAAGAGACCCAGTACTTC.

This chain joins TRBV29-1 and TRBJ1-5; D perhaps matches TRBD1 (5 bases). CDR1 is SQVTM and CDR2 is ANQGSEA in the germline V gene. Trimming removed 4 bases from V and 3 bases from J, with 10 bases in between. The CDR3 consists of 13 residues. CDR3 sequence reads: CSVGWGINQPQHF. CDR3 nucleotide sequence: TGCAGCGTTGGTTGGGGGATCAATCAGCCCCAGCATTTT.